These 21 T cell receptor beta chains were all obtained from the same sample, sequenced in a study of cytomegalovirus exposure and HLA in healthy donors. Only in-frame clones appear in the TCRdb table, and some are missing; sequencing was by immunoSEQ multiplex PCR. The sample contains some 200,000 clones, approximately 82% of which appear only once. What was sequenced was PBMCs. The receptor set was obtained from a woman aged 30 to 39 in good health and CMV-seropositive.

This chain links TRBV28 with TRBJ2-7, with 12 bases that match TRBD1. V shed 2 bases, J shed 5 bases, and the junction held 7 bases outside the gene matches. CDR1 and CDR2 from the germline V gene are MDHEN and SYDVKM. This CDR3 is 16 amino acids long. DNA for the CDR3: TGTGCCAGCAGTTTACTCCCGGGACAGGGGGCCAACGAGCAGTACTTC. This sequence encodes CASSLLPGQGANEQYF.

The chain employs TRBV6-5 and TRBJ1-2; D is undetermined. V lost 5 bases, J lost 8 bases, and 15 bases lay in between. Germline V CDR1 and CDR2: MNHEY, SVGAGI. This CDR3 has 13 amino acids. CDR3: CASSPRSFLGYTF. The CDR3 DNA sequence: TGTGCCAGCAGTCCTAGATCCTTCTTAGGCTACACCTTC.

The chain uses TRBV4-2 and TRBJ2-1, with D hard to call. CDR3 length equals 16 residues. Germline lookup yields CDR1 LGHNA and CDR2 YNFKEQ. V lost 1 base, J lost 5 bases, and 15 bases lay in between. Written as DNA, the CDR3 is TGTGCCAGCAGCCAAGGACTGGCACGGATCGACAATGAGCAGTTCTTC. This encodes CASSQGLARIDNEQFF.

The chain couples TRBV29-1 to TRBJ2-1, with 7 bases identical to TRBD2. The CDR3 is 12 amino acids. Germline values: CDR1 SQVTM, CDR2 ANQGSEA. The V gene end was trimmed by 4 bases and the J gene end by 9 bases; junction bases not matched to a gene: 6. This chain's CDR3 is CSVVPGEGEQFF. The CDR3 DNA reads TGCAGCGTTGTTCCGGGGGAGGGTGAGCAGTTCTTC.

The chain uses TRBV7-2 and TRBJ2-3; TRBD2 matches at 11 bases. The CDR3 covers 15 residues. Germline values: CDR1 SGHTA, CDR2 FQGNSA. V shed 3 bases, J shed 5 bases, and the junction held 4 bases outside the gene matches. The CDR3 spells CASSFSGRALDTQYF. The CDR3 nucleotides read TGTGCCAGCAGCTTTAGCGGGAGGGCCTTAGATACGCAGTATTTT.

The chain employs TRBV9 and TRBJ2-3, with 9 positions matching TRBD2. The CDR3 has 17 amino acids. Germline CDR1 is SGDLS and CDR2 is YYNGEE. V dropped 0 bases and J dropped 7; count of bases not matched to a gene: 12. The CDR3 DNA sequence: TGTGCCAGCAGCGTAGGTCAGGGCGGGAGGGTAGGAAATACGCAGTATTTT. Its protein is CASSVGQGGRVGNTQYF. The full variable domain, rest sourced from reference TRBV9 and TRBJ2-3, is DSGVTQTPKHLITATGQRVTLRCSPRSGDLSVYWYQQSLDQGLQFLIQYYNGEERAKGNILERFSAQQFPDLHSELNLSSLELGDSALYFCASSVGQGGRVGNTQYFGPGTRLTVL.

This sequence joins TRBV29-1 and TRBJ2-1; D unresolved. The CDR3 extends over 13 amino acids. Trimming pared 4 bases from V and 0 bases from J, leaving 7 bases between. Germline assignment: CDR1 SQVTM and CDR2 ANQGSEA. For the CDR3, the DNA is TGCAGCGTTGTCCTCTTCTCCTACAATGAGCAGTTCTTC. This encodes CSVVLFSYNEQFF.

This chain joins TRBV10-3 and TRBJ1-2; 7 nucleotides align to TRBD1. The CDR3 is 13 residues long. CDR1 and CDR2 (germline): ENHRY, SYGVKD. V shed 7 bases, J shed 7 bases, and the junction held 9 bases outside the gene matches. The CDR3: CAITGTALAGYTF. DNA of the CDR3: TGTGCCATCACCGGGACAGCTCTAGCTGGCTACACCTTC.

This rearrangement joins TRBV30 to TRBJ1-3; D is ambiguous. CDR3 length equals 13 residues. Germline V CDR1 and CDR2: GTSNPN, SVGIG (reference sequence). The ends were cut back, 2 bases at V and 3 bases at J, with 8 bases in the middle. Here the CDR3 reads CAWSFGIGNTIYF. The DNA for the CDR3 is TGTGCCTGGAGTTTCGGGATTGGAAACACCATATATTTT.

The chain links TRBV6-6 to TRBJ2-3, with a weak D call TRBD1 (6 bases). CDR1 MNHNY and CDR2 SVGAGI come from the germline V gene (reference sequence). Trimming shortened V by 6 bases and J by 2 bases, and 12 bases separated the two germline ends. This CDR3 region has 14 residues. CDR3 coding DNA: TGTGCCAGCAGGGATTCAGGGGTCACAGATACGCAGTATTTT. Protein: CASRDSGVTDTQYF.

The chain carries TRBV7-8 and TRBJ2-7, with a tentative D call TRBD2 (6 bases). Germline V lookup: CDR1 SGHVS, CDR2 FQNEAQ. The V and J ends lost 5 bases and 3 bases respectively, with 17 bases between them. The CDR3 is 15 residues long. CDR3 nucleotides: TGTGCCAGCAGCCCAAGCCGGTCGCGGGACTACGAGCAGTACTTC. Protein: CASSPSRSRDYEQYF. The complete variable domain, with remaining parts taken from reference TRBV7-8 and TRBJ2-7, reads GAGVSQSPRYKVAKRGQDVALRCDPISGHVSLFWYQQALGQGPEFLTYFQNEAQLDKSGLPSDRFFAERPEGSVSTLKIQRTQQEDSAVYLCASSPSRSRDYEQYFGPGTRLTVT.

This clone came up a few times. In DNA form, the CDR3 reads TGTGCCAGCAGCTTAGAACGGAACTATGGCTACACCTTC. Protein: CASSLERNYGYTF. The chain uses TRBV7-6 and TRBJ1-2, with D unresolved. Trimming pared 1 base from V and 2 bases from J, leaving 5 bases between. The germline V gene encodes CDR1 SGHVS and CDR2 FNYEAQ. The CDR3 extends over 13 amino acids.

This clone has just a few counts. The V call is TRBV27, the J call TRBJ2-3, with 9 positions matching TRBD2. The CDR3 totals 16 residues. Losses at the gene ends were 4 bases for V and 5 bases for J; bases not matched to a gene: 10. The germline CDR1 and CDR2 sequences are MNHEY and SMNVEV (reference sequence). This CDR3 is CASSSPSGRSGDTQYF. The DNA for the CDR3 is TGTGCCAGCAGTTCCCCAAGCGGGAGGAGTGGAGATACGCAGTATTTT.

The CDR3 nucleotides read TGTGCCAGCAGCCCGACTGGTTATAACTATGGCTACACCTTC. Protein: CASSPTGYNYGYTF. The rearrangement joins TRBV7-2 to TRBJ1-2, with D hard to call. Germline V gives CDR1 SGHTA, CDR2 FQGNSA. Trimming removed 5 bases from V and 1 base from J, with 11 bases in between. The CDR3 is 14 amino acids.

The rearrangement uses TRBV30 and TRBJ1-1; no clear D gene. Trimming took 1 base from V and 5 from J, leaving 11 bases between them. Germline V gene sequence: CDR1 GTSNPN, CDR2 SVGIG (reference sequence). CDR3 length: 13 amino acids. CDR3 DNA sequence: TGTGCCTGGAGTGGGACGGGGAGGACTGAAGCTTTCTTT. The encoded protein is CAWSGTGRTEAFF.

This clone has only a few counts. The chain couples TRBV5-1 to TRBJ1-4; perhaps TRBD1 as D (6 bases). From germline, CDR1 is SGHRS and CDR2 YFSETQ. The ends were cut back, 5 bases at V and 3 bases at J, with 14 bases in the middle. This CDR3 has 15 amino acids. This chain's CDR3 is CASRPQQGPNEKLFF. The CDR3 bases are TGCGCCAGCAGACCCCAACAGGGACCTAATGAAAAACTGTTTTTT.

This chain joins TRBV10-2 and TRBJ1-1; TRBD1 might be the D (6 bases). Deletions cut 8 bases from V and 7 bases from J, with 14 bases between. The germline CDR1 and CDR2 sequences are WSHSY and SAAADI. The CDR3 has 12 amino acids. This CDR3 is CASGYEGVEAFF. In DNA form, the CDR3 reads TGCGCCAGCGGATATGAGGGGGTTGAAGCTTTCTTT.

The chain employs TRBV20-1 and TRBJ2-5; D is undetermined. This CDR3 is built from 11 residues. Germline-derived CDR1 and CDR2 are DFQATT and SNEGSKA (reference sequence). Trimming removed 5 bases at V and 2 bases at J, with 6 bases between. In nucleotides, the CDR3 is TGCAGTGCTCACCAGCAAGAGACCCAGTACTTC. It is translated as CSAHQQETQYF.

V and J are TRBV29-1 and TRBJ1-2; TRBD1 matches at 7 bases. Losses at the gene ends were 4 bases for V and 8 bases for J; bases not matched to a gene: 7. This CDR3 contains 12 residues. Per the germline V gene, CDR1 is SQVTM and CDR2 is ANQGSEA. The CDR3 is CSVGGGAGGYTF. Written as DNA, the CDR3 is TGCAGCGTTGGAGGGGGCGCGGGCGGCTACACCTTC. The complete variable domain, with remaining parts taken from reference TRBV29-1 and TRBJ1-2, reads SAVISQKPSRDICQRGTSLTIQCQVDSQVTMMFWYRQQPGQSLTLIATANQGSEATYESGFVIDKFPISRPNLTFSTLTVSNMSPEDSSIYLCSVGGGAGGYTFGSGTRLTVV.

J is TRBJ1-1 and V is TRBV9; D is perhaps TRBD1 (6 bases). V lost 0 bases to trimming and J lost 4 bases, with 10 bases between them. Germline V lookup: CDR1 SGDLS, CDR2 YYNGEE. The CDR3 is 14 residues long. CDR3 in DNA: TGTGCCAGCAGCGTAGCGGGGGGGCCCACTGAAGCTTTCTTT. Residues: CASSVAGGPTEAFF. The full variable domain, in which reference TRBV9 and TRBJ1-1 provide the parts outside the CDR3, is DSGVTQTPKHLITATGQRVTLRCSPRSGDLSVYWYQQSLDQGLQFLIQYYNGEERAKGNILERFSAQQFPDLHSELNLSSLELGDSALYFCASSVAGGPTEAFFGQGTRLTVV.

Only one count was recorded for this clone. J is TRBJ2-1 and V is TRBV29-1, with D tentatively TRBD2 (5 bases). Trimming took off 3 bases at V and 9 bases at J, with 12 bases between the two ends. The germline V gene has CDR1 SQVTM and CDR2 ANQGSEA. CDR3 size: 12 residues. The CDR3 loop reads CSVDTGLSEQFF. The CDR3 bases are TGCAGCGTTGATACGGGGTTGAGTGAGCAGTTCTTC.